A single count supports the clone carrying this TCR beta chain. These data belong to a study of shared clonotypes between healthy human individuals. Germline CDR1 and CDR2: MDHEN and SYDVKM. Unmatched junction bases numbered 8, after V lost 4 bases and J lost 3 bases. The CDR3 has 15 residues. Produced via immunoSEQ multiplex PCR; TCRdb's table is partial and in-frame only. The table shows over a million clones, with 75% to 80% occurring only once. The chain is built from TRBV28 and TRBJ2-7, with 8 bases aligning to TRBD2. This TCR was recovered from a young man in good health. Some clones in this sample may be carry-over from other donors' samples. Specimen: memory CD4+ T cells from PBMCs. The subset is: CD45RA-negative fraction. CDR3: CASSSTGTSVYEQYF. The DNA for the CDR3 is TGTGCCAGCAGTTCGACGGGGACTAGTGTCTACGAGCAGTACTTC.